The rows below give T cell receptor beta chains drawn from one sample of a study of T cell repertoires in cytomegalovirus infection. TCRdb fed the reads into MiXCR, producing one record per CDR3 protein. The table has 300,000 to 450,000 distinct CDR3 sequences, roughly 18% seen once; the top ten hold 8.7%. The source material was PBMCs. The receptors stem from a human donor in good health (CMV status not recorded). Some clones in this sample may be carry-over from other donors' samples. The conserved cysteine and the conserved F or W are not part of the CDR3 here.

v_gene	j_gene	CDR3aa
TRBV7-8	TRBJ1-4	ASSLRSGSGYEKLF
TRBV7-2	TRBJ1-2	ASSSYRRPLGYT
TRBV7-2	TRBJ2-2	ASSLTTAGAGELF
TRBV11-2	TRBJ2-7	ASSLLHLPPYEQY
TRBV6-2/TRBV6-3	TRBJ1-6	ASSLMEAGQGYSPLH
TRBV6-6	TRBJ2-5	ASPRLAGYQETQY
TRBV11-3	TRBJ2-1	ASSQLSTYNEQF
TRBV10-3	TRBJ1-5	AISESEGQPQH
TRBV20-1	TRBJ2-1	SALLHNEQF
TRBV12-3/TRBV12-4	TRBJ1-5	ASSRGTGSQPQH
TRBV7-2	TRBJ1-1	ASSLGAGRTEAF